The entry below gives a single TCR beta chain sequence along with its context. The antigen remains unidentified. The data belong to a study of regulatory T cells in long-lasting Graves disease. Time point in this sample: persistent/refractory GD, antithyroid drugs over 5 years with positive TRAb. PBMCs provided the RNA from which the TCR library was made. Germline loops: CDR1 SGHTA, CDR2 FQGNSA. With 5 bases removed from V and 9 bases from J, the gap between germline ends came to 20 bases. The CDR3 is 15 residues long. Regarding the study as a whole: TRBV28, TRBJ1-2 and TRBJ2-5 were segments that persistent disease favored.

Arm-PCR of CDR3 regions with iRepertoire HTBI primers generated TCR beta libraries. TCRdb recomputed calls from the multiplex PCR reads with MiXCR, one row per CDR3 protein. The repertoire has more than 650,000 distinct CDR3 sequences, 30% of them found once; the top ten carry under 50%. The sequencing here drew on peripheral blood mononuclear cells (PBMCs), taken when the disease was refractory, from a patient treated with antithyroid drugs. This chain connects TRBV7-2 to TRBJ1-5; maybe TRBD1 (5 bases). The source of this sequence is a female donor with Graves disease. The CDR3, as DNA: TGTGCCAGCAGCCGCAATCCGGGCACAGGTCGGCCCCAGCATTTT. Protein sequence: CASSRNPGTGRPQHF.